The present entry profiles one TCR beta chain with its context. Study processing details: From reference gene primer amplification, estimates of nucleated cell counts were derived. Measured with immunoSEQ multiplex PCR; TCRdb has only the in-frame clones, and not every one. The V and J calls and clone size are taken from that table; D and trimming were inferred from the DNA. The sample contains tens of thousands of clones, about nine tenths of which appear only once. This sample stems from a study of blood T cell repertoires in COVID-19. The CDR3 loop spans 16 amino acids. Germline V CDR1 and CDR2: MGHDK, SYGVNS. V gave up 2 bases and J gave up 8 bases; unmatched junction bases: 10. Seattle patients were enrolled while actively infected and followed longitudinally.

The rearrangement links TRBV25-1 to TRBJ2-1, with TRBD1 identical over 9 bases. This clonotype was obtained from a man between 60 and 75 years old with COVID-19, enrolled during active disease. Sequenced material: peripheral blood. In DNA form, the CDR3 reads TGTGCCAGCAGTGAACCGTCGGACAGGGGAGGGGATGAGCAGTTCTTC. It codes for CASSEPSDRGGDEQFF.